The clone carrying this T cell receptor beta chain came up a few times. Its target is not known. This sample was included in a study of CD8+ T cells in alopecia areata. Points from the study as a whole: Scalp repertoires also include resident alphabeta T cells from normal skin. Possibly because of HLA-related factors, TCR sharing was less clear across patients than in mice.

Extraction and reverse transcription of RNA yielded cDNA as the sequencing template. The method was immunoSEQ multiplex PCR; TCRdb's version includes in-frame clones alone and lacks a portion of them. The sample holds 150,000 or so clones, 45% to 55% seen once. V dropped 1 base and J dropped 2 bases, with 5 bases sitting between them. Looked up from germline, CDR1 is SGHTA and CDR2 is FQGNSA. The CDR3 is 13 amino acids. The rearrangement uses TRBV7-2 and TRBJ1-1; D not certain. This clonotype originated in a human donor with alopecia areata. Sequencing used CD8+ T cells sorted from blood, obtained at week 0. CDR3 sequence reads: CASSLGHNTEAFF. The CDR3 DNA reads as TGTGCCAGCAGCTTAGGCCATAACACTGAAGCTTTCTTT.